This TCR beta chain originates from a study of cytomegalovirus exposure and HLA in healthy donors. 13 Jbeta primers and 60 Vbeta primers were used for the PCR. Sequencing was performed with immunoSEQ multiplex PCR; in TCRdb, only in-frame clones are kept and a portion is missing. The sample has over 75,000 clones; around 10% are singletons. Sample: PBMCs. The TCR was taken from a man aged 45-60 years in good health and CMV-seropositive.

CDR3 sequence (DNA): TGTGCCAGCTCACCAAGGGGGGGAAGCGATCAGCCCCAGCATTTT. Encoded protein: CASSPRGGSDQPQHF. This chain connects TRBV18 to TRBJ1-5, with D perhaps matching TRBD1 (6 bases). The V end lost 2 bases, the J end lost 5 bases, and 13 bases lay between the germline ends. Germline assignment: CDR1 KGHSH and CDR2 LQKENI. The CDR3 covers 15 residues.